This section outlines one T cell receptor beta chain sequence together with its context. CDR3 length equals 15 residues. Trimming cost V 3 bases and J 5 bases; bases outside gene matches: 8. Per germline, CDR1 SEHNR and CDR2 FQNEAQ (reference sequence). Authors' methods: From reference gene primer amplification, estimates of nucleated cell counts were derived. The protocol was immunoSEQ multiplex PCR, while the TCRdb copy is restricted to in-frame clones and leaves out a portion. The V and J calls and clone size are taken from that table; D and trimming were inferred from the DNA. The sample includes about 310,000 clones, approximately 86% of them seen just once. The source of the sample is a study of blood T cell repertoires in COVID-19. Study-wide context: Nucleic acid was either cDNA or gDNA, and it came from T cells, B-cell-depleted T cells, or PBMCs.

The material sequenced was peripheral blood. This chain connects TRBV7-9 to TRBJ2-5; 8 nucleotides line up with TRBD2. The clonotype originates from an older man with acute or convalescent COVID-19. CDR3 loop: CASSFGGAPQETQYF. Here the CDR3 DNA reads TGTGCCAGCAGCTTCGGGGGGGCCCCCCAGGAGACCCAGTACTTC.